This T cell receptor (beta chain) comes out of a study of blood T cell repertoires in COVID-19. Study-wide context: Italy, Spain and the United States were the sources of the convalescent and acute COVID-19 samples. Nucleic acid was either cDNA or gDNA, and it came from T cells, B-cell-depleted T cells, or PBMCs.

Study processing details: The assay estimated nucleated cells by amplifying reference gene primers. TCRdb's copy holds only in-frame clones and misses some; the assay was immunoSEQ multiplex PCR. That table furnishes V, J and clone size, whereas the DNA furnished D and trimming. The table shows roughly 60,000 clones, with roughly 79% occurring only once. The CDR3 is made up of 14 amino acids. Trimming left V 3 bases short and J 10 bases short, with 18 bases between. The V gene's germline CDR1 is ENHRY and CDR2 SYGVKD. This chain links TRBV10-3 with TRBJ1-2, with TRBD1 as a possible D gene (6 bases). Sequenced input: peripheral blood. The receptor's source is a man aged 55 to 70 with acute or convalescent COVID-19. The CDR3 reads CAISETEQGAVYTF. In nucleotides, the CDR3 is TGTGCCATCAGTGAAACCGAACAGGGTGCTGTCTACACCTTC.